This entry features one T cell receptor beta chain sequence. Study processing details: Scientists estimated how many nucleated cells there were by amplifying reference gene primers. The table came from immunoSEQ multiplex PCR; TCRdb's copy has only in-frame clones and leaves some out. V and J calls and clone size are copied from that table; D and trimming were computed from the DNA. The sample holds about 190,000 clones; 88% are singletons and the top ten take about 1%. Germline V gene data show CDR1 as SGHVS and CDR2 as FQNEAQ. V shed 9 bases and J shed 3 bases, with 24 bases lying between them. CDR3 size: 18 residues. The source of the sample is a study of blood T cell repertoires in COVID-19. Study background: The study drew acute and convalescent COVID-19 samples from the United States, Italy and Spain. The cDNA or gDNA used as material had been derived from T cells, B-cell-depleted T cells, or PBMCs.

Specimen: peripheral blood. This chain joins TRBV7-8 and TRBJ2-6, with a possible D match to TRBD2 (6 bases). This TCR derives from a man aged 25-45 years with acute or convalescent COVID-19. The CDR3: CASLARAGSEGGANVLTF. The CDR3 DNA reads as TGTGCCAGTCTAGCCAGAGCGGGTTCTGAAGGTGGGGCCAACGTCCTGACTTTC.